This T cell receptor (beta chain) was observed in a study of blood T cell repertoires in COVID-19 (dated by TCRdb to about 2020). As for the study more broadly: The collaborator samples originated in the United States, Italy and Spain and spanned the acute and convalescent phases of COVID-19. The material from the prospective study consisted of cDNA or gDNA derived from T cells, B-cell-depleted T cells, or PBMCs. Deeply sampled blood TCRbeta repertoires from subjects exposed to, actively infected with, or recovered from COVID-19 were included in the dataset. The repertoires were released in a freely available public database intended as a resource for research on the immune response to SARS-CoV-2. The samples were drawn from two sources: the first 160 participants of the ongoing ImmuneRACE study, and 950 to 1,500 subjects contributed by 6 global collaborators. A de-identified subject ID, COVID-19 status, age in years and sex were almost always included in the sample metadata. Where HLA class I and class II types were available, the types were taken from metadata supplied by the sample provider, not from assay-based typing. The study at large found these results: The quantity of clinical and demographic metadata differed by source and by participant and was supplied without curation.

CDR1 SGHTA and CDR2 FQGNSA were looked up in the germline V gene. Including the terminal cysteine and phenylalanine, the CDR3 comprises 15 residues. The DNA shown is the 45-base CDR3, in frame from base 1. Trimming removed 2 bases from V and 6 bases from J, leaving 13 bases between the germline ends. Comment on this clone: No antigen is known for it. Per-nucleotide qualities are absent, and no much larger clonotype sits a single base away.

Participants in the prospective study were enrolled through a virtual design, were aged about 18 to 89 years, and lived in approximately 25 United States geographic areas. In the prospective study, participants were assigned to cohorts based on the clinical history participants reported in a screening survey and a study questionnaire. For ImmuneRACE Cohort 3, a participant was defined as recovered based on two consecutive negative NP/OP PCR tests, clearance by a healthcare professional, or resolution of symptoms. In the prospective study, mobile phlebotomists collected whole blood, serum and a nasopharyngeal or oropharyngeal swab from each participant. Participants in the prospective study had the option to provide additional blood draws and questionnaires over a 2-month period. Before DNA extraction, blood samples from the prospective study were shipped at room temperature or frozen. TCRbeta CDR3 regions were amplified from genomic DNA by means of the immunoSEQ Assay, a bias-controlled multiplex PCR. As for the original processing: The number of nucleated cells in each sample was estimated by amplification of reference gene primers within the assay. To quantify the absolute abundance of each unique TCRbeta CDR3 rearrangement, sequence reads were collapsed and filtered. Productive Simpson clonality was computed per sample as the square root of Simpson's diversity index over productive rearrangements. The table comes from immuneACCESS by way of TCRdb, which keeps in-frame sequences with V and J called. Part of the clones is missing from these tables; in studies checked, under half for an unresolved V gene and the rest for unknown reasons. D and trimming were read from the DNA, whereas the V and J calls and clone size are those reported in that table. In this sample the table shows about 300,000 clones, just over 85% of which occur a single time. The top ten constitute about 4% of the sample.

The chain employs TRBV7-2 and TRBJ2-2; TRBD2 might be the D gene, on 5 matching bases. This TCR derives from a man aged 25-40 years who had recovered from COVID-19. Sequencing was performed on PBMCs or T cells enriched from blood (not recorded which). The CDR3 region: CASSLMRAGSGELFF. At the DNA level, the sequence is TGTGCCAGCAGCTTAATGAGGGCCGGGTCCGGGGAGCTGTTTTTT.